These 2 T cell receptor beta chains were sequenced from one sample in a study of shared clonotypes between healthy human individuals. Naive CD8 isolation took CD45RO-negative cells positively selected for CCR7 and excluded terminally differentiated effector memory CD45RA+ cells. Libraries were prepared by immunoSEQ multiplex PCR; TCRdb keeps only in-frame clonotypes and omits some of them. This sample has roughly 570,000 clones, with roughly 98% found just once. The specimen was naive CD8+ T cells sorted from blood. These receptors came from a man aged 30-40 years in good health.

The V and J genes are TRBV11-2 and TRBJ2-1, with unresolved D. Germline V gene sequence: CDR1 SGHAT, CDR2 FQNNGV. V lost 5 bases to trimming and J lost 3 bases, with 5 bases between them. CDR3 size: 12 residues. This chain's CDR3 is CASSDRYNEQFF. The CDR3 bases are TGTGCCAGCAGCGACCGCTACAATGAGCAGTTCTTC.

The chain joins TRBV23-1 to TRBJ2-7; TRBD2 agrees at 8 bases. TRBV23-1 is given ORF status, its function remaining uncertain. This CDR3 spans 19 amino acids. V was clipped by 3 bases and J by 3 bases; unmatched bases: 19. The CDR3 coding sequence is TGCGCCAGCAGTCACCTCCCAGGTAGCGGGACGCAGACGAGCTACGAGCAGTACTTC. Translated, it gives CASSHLPGSGTQTSYEQYF.